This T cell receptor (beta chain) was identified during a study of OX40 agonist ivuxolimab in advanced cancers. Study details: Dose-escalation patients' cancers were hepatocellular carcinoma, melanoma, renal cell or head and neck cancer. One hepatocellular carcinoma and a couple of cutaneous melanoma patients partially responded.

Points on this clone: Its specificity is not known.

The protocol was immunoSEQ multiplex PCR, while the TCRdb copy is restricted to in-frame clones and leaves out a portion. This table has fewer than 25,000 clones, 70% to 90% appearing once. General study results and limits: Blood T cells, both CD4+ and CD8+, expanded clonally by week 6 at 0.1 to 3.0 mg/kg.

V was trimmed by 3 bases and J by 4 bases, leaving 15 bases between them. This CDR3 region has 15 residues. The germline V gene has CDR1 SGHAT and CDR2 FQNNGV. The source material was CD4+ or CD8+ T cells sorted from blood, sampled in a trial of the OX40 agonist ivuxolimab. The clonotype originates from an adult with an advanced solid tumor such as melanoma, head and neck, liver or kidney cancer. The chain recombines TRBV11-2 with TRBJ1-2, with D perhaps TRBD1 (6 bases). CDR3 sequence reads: CASSFVEGHIYGYTF. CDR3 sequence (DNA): TGTGCCAGCAGCTTTGTAGAGGGACACATCTATGGCTACACCTTC.